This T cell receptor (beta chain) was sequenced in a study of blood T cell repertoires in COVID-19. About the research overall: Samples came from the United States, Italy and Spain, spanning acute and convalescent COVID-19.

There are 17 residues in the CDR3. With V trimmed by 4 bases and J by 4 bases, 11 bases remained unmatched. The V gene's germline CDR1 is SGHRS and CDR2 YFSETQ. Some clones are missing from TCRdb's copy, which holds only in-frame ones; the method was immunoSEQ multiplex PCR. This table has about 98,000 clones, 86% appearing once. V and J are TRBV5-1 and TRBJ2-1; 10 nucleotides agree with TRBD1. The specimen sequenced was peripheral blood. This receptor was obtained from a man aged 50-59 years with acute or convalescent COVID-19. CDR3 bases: TGCGCCAGCAGCAATAGCCGGGACAGGGGATTTTACAATGAGCAGTTCTTC. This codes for CASSNSRDRGFYNEQFF.